The TCR beta chain under discussion was sequenced for a study of T cells in Graves' hyperthyroidism and ophthalmopathy. General study points: Stable hyperthyroidism was told apart from ophthalmopathy by a model built on 13 V-J features.

This clonotype has at least ten counts. What it binds is unknown. RNA transcripts yielded amplified TCR beta CDR3 regions. HTBI primers were the set used in a first-round RT-PCR of the TCR CDR3. TCRdb redid the calling of the multiplex PCR reads with MiXCR, one entry per CDR3 protein. The sample contains about half a million distinct CDR3 sequences, roughly 15% of which appear only once. This receptor was obtained from a woman aged 25 to 39 with Graves' ophthalmopathy. Material for sequencing was blood.

The CDR3, as DNA: TGTGCCAGCAGCGTGGACTCGAGGTACACTGAAGCTTTCTTT. Translation: CASSVDSRYTEAFF. The chain combines TRBV11-2 with TRBJ1-1; no definite D call. Germline CDR1 SGHAT, CDR2 FQNNGV. V was cut by 5 bases and J by 3 bases, with 13 bases left in between. The CDR3 totals 14 residues.